This T cell receptor beta chain was observed in a study of intratumoral heterogeneity in liver cancer. For the study at large: Patients were mostly male, median age around 65 years.

The repertoire was sequenced with immunoSEQ multiplex PCR; TCRdb's copy has only in-frame clones and lacks some. The data show about 20,000 clones, about two thirds seen once. CDR3 length equals 17 residues. The germline V gene has CDR1 KGHSH and CDR2 LQKENI. V gave up 2 bases and J gave up 5 bases, with 21 bases separating them. The specimen was tumor-adjacent normal tissue, collected before any cancer treatment. This receptor was taken from a woman in her 70s with hepatocellular carcinoma. The V and J genes are TRBV18 and TRBJ1-2; possible D gene TRBD1, 5 bases. The CDR3 bases are TGTGCCAGCTCACCAACGTCGACAGCCTCCCTTGGGTATGGCTACACCTTC. Its protein product is CASSPTSTASLGYGYTF.